These T cell receptor beta chains were read from a single sample in a study of blood T cell repertoires in COVID-19. Sequencing was performed with immunoSEQ multiplex PCR; in TCRdb, only in-frame clones are kept and a portion is missing. The table lists approximately 70,000 clones, around 90% of them singletons. The specimen was peripheral blood. The receptors come from a human donor in a cohort sampled during active COVID-19. The conserved cysteine and the conserved F or W are not part of the CDR3 here. The D gene is left open where the match is weak.

D	J	V	CDR3
.	TRBJ1-1	TRBV28	ASSPGGGLEAF
TRBD1	TRBJ1-2	TRBV19	ASRPSGTGGYGYT
TRBD2	TRBJ2-3	TRBV9	ASSVGLAGVRTDTQY
.	TRBJ2-6	TRBV4-3	ASSQDWVGGGSSGANVLT
.	TRBJ1-1	TRBV3-1/TRBV3-2	ASSQVLTFGEAF
TRBD1	TRBJ2-1	TRBV9	ASSVGGTGTYNEQF
TRBD2	TRBJ2-2	TRBV4-2	ASSQVFAGGPTGELF
TRBD1	TRBJ1-4	TRBV5-4	ASSLGQENEKLF
.	TRBJ1-5	TRBV13	ASSLTRSNQPQH
TRBD2	TRBJ2-3	TRBV5-1	ASSLRSRTSGGAWDTQY
TRBD1	TRBJ1-2	TRBV5-6	ASSRAGGHYGYT
TRBD1	TRBJ1-1	TRBV2	ASSEGQGAITEAF
.	TRBJ1-3	TRBV5-6	ASSLGRETREKGNTIY
.	TRBJ1-5	TRBV7-9	ASSDSTGIQPQH
TRBD2	TRBJ2-3	TRBV6-6	ASTHGGTTSTDTQY
.	TRBJ2-1	TRBV5-1	ASSLDTDFSYNEQF
TRBD2	TRBJ2-3	TRBV7-2	ASSLTSGSNTDTQY
.	TRBJ2-3	TRBV4-1	ASSLVGPDTQY
TRBD2	TRBJ2-1	TRBV4-3	ASSKEPDWLAGGPNEQF
.	TRBJ1-5	TRBV2	ASSEQDQPQH
.	TRBJ1-1	TRBV10-1	ASSESRHFTEAF
TRBD2	TRBJ2-3	TRBV19	ASRTIAGGLKDTQY
TRBD2	TRBJ2-7	TRBV7-9	ASSLAGGPYEQY
TRBD1	TRBJ2-7	TRBV3-1/TRBV3-2	ATDRAQEQY
TRBD2	TRBJ2-3	TRBV24-1	ATSDSRTSGGITDTQY
TRBD1	TRBJ2-5	TRBV4-3	ASSQGDRVGAGETQY
TRBD1	TRBJ1-5	TRBV7-2	ASSQRSGDRGLLQPQH
TRBD2	TRBJ2-7	TRBV6-2/TRBV6-3	ASSYLGTSVSYEQY
TRBD2	TRBJ2-7	TRBV11-2	ASSLTSGEYEQY
.	TRBJ2-3	TRBV4-3	ASSRRTSTDTQY
.	TRBJ2-5	TRBV19	ASSERGQETQY
TRBD1	TRBJ1-1	TRBV27	ASSRQGLQPEAF
.	TRBJ1-3	TRBV5-4	ASSMQGAGNTIY
TRBD2	TRBJ2-4	TRBV6-2/TRBV6-3	ASSYVASGRLFGNIQY
TRBD2	TRBJ2-2	TRBV2	ASSSSSGPITGELF
.	TRBJ1-5	TRBV7-9	ASSHNDGGRAIRQPQH
TRBD1	TRBJ2-7	TRBV5-6	ASSLGQGSSEQY
TRBD2	TRBJ2-1	TRBV4-2	ASSQEGRTSSEQF
.	TRBJ1-3	TRBV18	ASSPTRDRTGNTIY
.	TRBJ2-1	TRBV24-1	ATSDPSTGGTYNEQF
.	TRBJ2-7	TRBV4-2	ASSREVSYEQY
TRBD1	TRBJ1-1	TRBV27	ASSSQGTEAF
.	TRBJ1-5	TRBV19	ASSPPGDNQPQH
TRBD2	TRBJ2-1	TRBV11-2	ASSLDLGTSGNSEQF
.	TRBJ1-2	TRBV28	ASRRLESQHGYT
TRBD2	TRBJ2-7	TRBV29-1	SVNGLAGGGEQY
TRBD1	TRBJ2-7	TRBV6-5	ASSYGGQGASYEQY
.	TRBJ1-3	TRBV28	ASSTAGVGNTIY
TRBD1	TRBJ2-7	TRBV11-2	ASSLRRPGQGAYEQY
.	TRBJ1-1	TRBV3-1/TRBV3-2	ASRRRRANTEAF